Sequencing of this TCR beta chain was carried out in a study of PD-L1 blockade in urothelial cancer. Overall study: Analyses were performed on blood at 3 weeks after treatment start (the second dose) and at 6 weeks. Typically, measured as a median, blood samples had about 140,000 T cells. Findings and caveats of the study: Improved survival was predicted by pretreatment blood TCR clonality below the median.

The CDR3 contains 14 residues. Germline V gene data show CDR1 as SGHRS and CDR2 as YFSETQ. Trimming stripped 2 bases from V and 7 bases from J, with 10 bases between. A spike-in of synthetic TCR analog templates was added to each PCR. Only in-frame clones appear in the TCRdb table, and some are missing; sequencing was by immunoSEQ multiplex PCR. The sample lists about 72,000 clones, 70% to 90% occurring once. With regard to this clone: What it binds is unknown.

Time point given: pretreatment peripheral blood. V and J are TRBV5-1 and TRBJ1-6; a weak D match, TRBD1 (5 bases). The material sequenced was PBMCs, taken around atezolizumab (anti-PD-L1) treatment. This TCR was sampled from a man in his fifties or sixties with urothelial cancer. The CDR3 region is CASSLQDRNSPLHF. The CDR3 DNA reads TGCGCCAGCAGCTTACAAGACAGAAATTCACCCCTCCACTTT.